This T cell receptor beta chain comes out of a study of cytomegalovirus exposure and HLA in healthy donors. Trimming shortened V by 1 base and J by 6 bases, and 16 bases separated the two germline ends. Per the germline V gene, CDR1 is LNHDA and CDR2 is SQIVND (reference sequence). CDR3 length equals 16 residues. Vbeta (60) and Jbeta (13) primers were used in the PCR. Measured with immunoSEQ multiplex PCR; TCRdb has only the in-frame clones, and not every one. Here the sample spans about 300,000 clones, 86% being singletons. V gene TRBV19 combines with J gene TRBJ1-5; TRBD1 is a possible D gene (6 bases). Sequenced input: PBMCs. This sequence originates from a man aged 40-49 years in good health and CMV-seropositive. This CDR3 is CASSIGAGVGGQPQHF. The CDR3 DNA is TGTGCCAGTAGTATAGGTGCAGGGGTAGGGGGTCAGCCCCAGCATTTT.